Presented here are 23 T cell receptor beta chains from one specimen sequenced in a study of regulatory T cells in long-lasting Graves disease. Time point here: persistent/refractory GD, antithyroid drugs over 5 years with positive TRAb. The TCR library was made from RNA extracted from PBMCs. Arm-PCR of CDR3 regions and iRepertoire HTBI primers were the basis on which TCR beta libraries were built. TCRdb re-analysed the multiplex PCR reads in MiXCR, keeping a single row per CDR3 protein. The sample gives around 430,000 distinct CDR3 sequences, around a fifth of which show up once; around 13% is in the top ten. The sample in question was peripheral blood mononuclear cells (PBMCs), obtained when the disease was refractory, from a patient treated with antithyroid drugs. These TCRs come from a female donor with Graves disease.

Concerning this clonotype itself: A clone one base away is much larger, so this may be a read error. The chain employs TRBV6-2 or TRBV6-3 and TRBJ1-1; D gene ambiguous. This CDR3 has 16 residues. Germline V lookup: CDR1 MNHEY, CDR2 SVGEGT. CDR3 protein: CAGSYETGDINTEAFF. CDR3 sequence (DNA): TGTGCCGGCAGTTACGAAACCGGCGACATTAACACTGAAGCTTTCTTT.

The genes are TRBV2 and TRBJ2-5, with D possibly TRBD1 on 5 matching bases. CDR1 SNHLY and CDR2 FYNNEI come from the germline V gene. There are 13 residues in the CDR3. With 7 bases removed from V and 1 base from J, the gap between germline ends came to 10 bases. The DNA of the CDR3 is TGTGCCAGCACCGAAGGGGCCCAAGAGACCCAGTACTTC. This codes for CASTEGAQETQYF. Based on the CDR3 plus reference TRBV2 and TRBJ2-5, the full variable domain is EPEVTQTPSHQVTQMGQEVILRCVPISNHLYFYWYRQILGQKVEFLVSFYNNEISEKSEIFDDQFSVERPDGSNFTLKIRSTKLEDSAMYFCASTEGAQETQYFGPGTRLLVL.

This clonotype was observed a handful of times. The V and J genes are TRBV20-1 and TRBJ1-2; TRBD1 matches 11 bases. The CDR3 contains 14 residues. Germline lookup yields CDR1 DFQATT and CDR2 SNEGSKA (reference sequence). V was pared by 6 bases and J by 1 base, with 4 bases of the junction left unmatched. In DNA, the CDR3 is TGCAGTGCAGGGACAGGGGGGGGTAACTATGGCTACACCTTC. Translation gives CSAGTGGGNYGYTF.

This clonotype appeared a few times. The J gene is TRBJ2-2, the V gene TRBV5-1; D perhaps matches TRBD2 (5 bases). Germline V gene sequence: CDR1 SGHRS, CDR2 YFSETQ. Trimming cost V 0 bases and J 7 bases, with 16 bases left between them. The CDR3 spans 16 residues. The CDR3 sequence: CASSLDSTTYNGELFF. The DNA for the CDR3 is TGCGCCAGCAGCTTGGACTCGACTACCTACAACGGGGAGCTGTTTTTT. The variable domain in full, completed from reference TRBV5-1 and TRBJ2-2, reads KAGVTQTPRYLIKTRGQQVTLSCSPISGHRSVSWYQQTPGQGLQFLFEYFSETQRNKGNFPGRFSGRQFSNSRSEMNVSTLELGDSALYLCASSLDSTTYNGELFFGEGSRLTVL.

The V call is TRBV7-2, the J call TRBJ2-1; D not certain. CDR3 length: 14 amino acids. From germline, CDR1 is SGHTA and CDR2 FQGNSA. V shed 5 bases and J shed 0 bases, with 8 bases lying between them. The CDR3 reads CASSQHSSYNEQFF. In nucleotides, the CDR3 is TGTGCCAGCAGCCAACACAGCTCCTACAATGAGCAGTTCTTC.

The rearrangement links TRBV2 to TRBJ1-1; 8 bases fit TRBD1. Germline CDR1 reads SNHLY; CDR2 reads FYNNEI. CDR3 length equals 19 residues. V lost 6 bases to trimming and J lost 1 base; unmatched junction nucleotides: 19. The CDR3 loop is CASSSFLVGQGARNTEAFF. The CDR3 bases are TGTGCCAGCAGCTCCTTTTTAGTTGGGCAGGGGGCAAGGAACACTGAAGCTTTCTTT.

The gene calls are TRBV5-6 and TRBJ2-5; D remains ambiguous. The CDR3 contains 14 residues. Trimming shortened V by 0 bases and J by 4 bases, and 10 bases separated the two germline ends. The germline gives CDR1 SGHDT, CDR2 YYEEEE. In DNA form, the CDR3 reads TGTGCCAGCAGCTTGGCAGTTTTCGGAGAGACCCAGTACTTC. Protein: CASSLAVFGETQYF.

The chain couples TRBV25-1 to TRBJ1-1, with 11 nucleotides matching TRBD1. V was pared by 4 bases and J by 12 bases, with 10 bases of the junction left unmatched. The CDR3 has 14 amino acids. In germline, CDR1 is MGHDK, CDR2 SYGVNS. CDR3 coding DNA: TGTGCCAGCAGTGTACTCGATGGACAGGGGGCGACTTTCTTT. Translating gives CASSVLDGQGATFF.

The CDR3 region is CASSLYPAGQPQHF. CDR3 nucleotides: TGTGCCAGCAGCTTATATCCCGCGGGTCAGCCCCAGCATTTT. V and J are TRBV7-2 and TRBJ1-5; no clear D gene. Germline lookup yields CDR1 SGHTA and CDR2 FQGNSA. The length of the CDR3 is 14 residues. Trimming left V 2 bases short and J 6 bases short, with 11 bases between.

V gene TRBV4-3 combines with J gene TRBJ1-6; D is unclear. The CDR3 consists of 16 residues. CDR1 and CDR2 (germline): LGHNA, YSLEER. The germline V and J ends were trimmed by 0 bases and 0 bases, with 6 bases remaining between them. The CDR3 DNA reads as TGCGCCAGCAGCCAAGATTGGGGCTCCTATAATTCACCCCTCCACTTT. It is translated as CASSQDWGSYNSPLHF.

The table lists this clonotype with many counts. V is TRBV7-2 and J is TRBJ1-2, with TRBD1 matching over 7 bases. This CDR3 comprises 15 residues. The V segment lost 5 bases and the J segment 8 bases; nucleotides outside the gene matches: 14. Germline CDR1 is SGHTA and CDR2 is FQGNSA. The CDR3 coding sequence is TGTGCCAGCAGCCCTGGGGGAGGGGGCATAAGGGGCTACACCTTC. Encoded protein: CASSPGGGGIRGYTF.

At least ten counts were recorded for this clonotype. The rearrangement joins TRBV28 to TRBJ2-7, with a weak D call TRBD2 (6 bases). CDR3 length: 15 amino acids. Trimming pared 7 bases from V and 9 bases from J, leaving 25 bases between. Germline V lookup: CDR1 MDHEN, CDR2 SYDVKM. CDR3: CASTLNRGTLNWQYF. CDR3 nucleotide sequence: TGTGCCAGCACTTTGAACCGCGGGACCCTCAACTGGCAGTACTTC.

This clonotype was detected ten times or more. The chain uses TRBV2 and TRBJ1-4, with D possibly being TRBD1 (6 bases). The CDR3 sequence is 14 residues long. The V gene lost 8 bases and the J gene lost 7 bases, with 17 bases spanning the gap. Germline V gene lookup returns CDR1 SNHLY and CDR2 FYNNEI. CDR3 sequence reads: CASRGQHPGEKLFF. The CDR3 region has the DNA TGTGCCAGCCGGGGGCAGCACCCTGGTGAAAAACTGTTTTTT.

V gene TRBV20-1 combines with J gene TRBJ1-1, with D unclear. Trimming shortened V by 6 bases and J by 3 bases, and 14 bases separated the two germline ends. The germline CDR1 and CDR2 sequences are DFQATT and SNEGSKA (reference sequence). CDR3 length: 13 amino acids. CDR3 sequence (DNA): TGCAGTGCAAACGGGGTTAGGTACACTGAAGCTTTCTTT. Translating it yields CSANGVRYTEAFF.

This clonotype was found many times. The V call is TRBV29-1, the J call TRBJ2-5; 10 positions match TRBD2. Germline V gives CDR1 SQVTM, CDR2 ANQGSEA. This CDR3 spans 14 amino acids. After removal of 2 bases from V and 2 bases from J, the junction contained 2 bases not matched to a gene. The CDR3 sequence: CSVETSGVQETQYF. The CDR3 DNA is TGCAGCGTTGAAACTAGCGGGGTACAAGAGACCCAGTACTTC.

The chain carries TRBV7-9 and TRBJ1-6, with D hard to call. The germline V and J ends were trimmed by 1 base and 7 bases, with 11 bases remaining between them. The CDR3 loop spans 15 amino acids. Germline loops: CDR1 SEHNR, CDR2 FQNEAQ (reference sequence). The CDR3 DNA reads TGTGCCAGCAGCTTAGAGTCCACGGGCAATTCACCCCTCCACTTT. This sequence encodes CASSLESTGNSPLHF.

This clonotype was recorded a few times. The V and J genes are TRBV20-1 and TRBJ2-7; 7 bases are shared with TRBD1. The trim removed 3 bases at V and 2 bases at J, leaving 4 bases unmatched. Looked up from germline, CDR1 is DFQATT and CDR2 is SNEGSKA (reference sequence). This CDR3 has 13 amino acids. CDR3 loop: CSARTGIPYEQYF. CDR3 coding DNA: TGCAGTGCTAGGACAGGGATCCCCTACGAGCAGTACTTC.

This clonotype appeared many times. The chain has TRBV12-3 or TRBV12-4 and TRBJ1-2, with no clear D. V gave up 4 bases and J gave up 2 bases, with 14 bases separating them. The CDR3 loop spans 15 amino acids. The CDR3 region is CASSSGPTLNYGYTF. In DNA form, the CDR3 reads TGTGCCAGCAGTTCCGGGCCGACCTTAAACTATGGCTACACCTTC.

Details on this clonotype: Its ends do not fully match the called genes, so a read error is possible. V and J are TRBV7-2 and TRBJ2-2; a weak D match, TRBD1 (5 bases). This CDR3 is 18 amino acids long. Per the germline V gene, CDR1 is SGHTA and CDR2 is FQGNSA. The CDR3 spells CANSFTSITGLDTGELFF. In nucleotides, the CDR3 is TGTGCCAACAGCTTCACGTCCATCACAGGCCTTGACACCGGGGAGCTGTTTTTT.

This clonotype was picked up many times. The chain combines TRBV7-2 with TRBJ1-6; D gene unclear. Per germline, CDR1 SGHTA and CDR2 FQGNSA. The V end lost 1 base, the J end lost 9 bases, and 4 bases lay between the germline ends. CDR3 length: 12 amino acids. The CDR3 DNA reads TGTGCCAGCAGCTTAGTGGGTTCACCCCTCCACTTT. This sequence encodes CASSLVGSPLHF.

The table lists this clonotype with a few counts. This chain links TRBV11-2 with TRBJ2-7, with a weak D call TRBD2 (6 bases). The V gene lost 3 bases and the J gene lost 3 bases, with 12 bases spanning the gap. The CDR3 loop spans 14 amino acids. Germline CDR1 reads SGHAT; CDR2 reads FQNNGV. Written as DNA, the CDR3 is TGTGCCAGCAGCTTCTTGGGCGGGATCTACGAGCAGTACTTC. It encodes CASSFLGGIYEQYF. Drawing the rest from reference TRBV11-2 and TRBJ2-7, the complete variable domain is EAGVAQSPRYKIIEKRQSVAFWCNPISGHATLYWYQQILGQGPKLLIQFQNNGVVDDSQLPKDRFSAERLKGVDSTLKIQPAKLEDSAVYLCASSFLGGIYEQYFGPGTRLTVT.

With regard to this clonotype: An end of the junction does not agree with germline; a read error may underlie this. The rearrangement links TRBV30 to TRBJ1-4; TRBD1 agrees at 7 bases. Germline V lookup: CDR1 GTSNPN, CDR2 SVGIG (reference sequence). CDR3 length: 14 residues. CDR3 bases: TGTGCCCGGAGTTATACAGGGGTCGGTGAAAGACTGTTTTTT. The encoded protein is CARSYTGVGERLFF.

This clonotype came up many times. This chain links TRBV28 with TRBJ1-1; TRBD1 matches 7 bases. In germline, CDR1 is MDHEN, CDR2 SYDVKM. The CDR3 is made up of 14 amino acids. With V trimmed by 6 bases and J by 5 bases, 9 bases remained unmatched. The CDR3 nucleotides are TGTGCCAGCAGCTCGACAGGGAGAGGGACTGAAGCTTTCTTT. This sequence encodes CASSSTGRGTEAFF. Full variable domain (outside the CDR3, taken from reference TRBV28 and TRBJ1-1): DVKVTQSSRYLVKRTGEKVFLECVQDMDHENMFWYRQDPGLGLRLIYFSYDVKMKEKGDIPEGYSVSREKKERFSLILESASTNQTSMYLCASSSTGRGTEAFFGQGTRLTVV.